What follows are 10 T cell receptor beta chains derived from one specimen sequenced in a study of cytomegalovirus exposure and HLA in healthy donors. In the PCR, 60 Vbeta and 13 Jbeta primers were used. Assay: immunoSEQ multiplex PCR; the TCRdb copy retains only in-frame clones and omits some. The sample lists some 41,000 clones, 51% seen once, with around 6% in the top ten. Sequencing was carried out using PBMCs. Source of these receptors: a man in his sixties in good health and CMV-seronegative.

The chain couples TRBV7-2 to TRBJ2-1; TRBD1 matches 7 bases. This CDR3 region has 15 residues. The V and J ends lost 6 bases and 7 bases, in that order; junction bases with no gene match: 12. Per the germline V gene, CDR1 is SGHTA and CDR2 is FQGNSA. Written as DNA, the CDR3 is TGTGCCAGCAGGACTACGGCAGGGGGTAAGAATGAGCAGTTCTTC. Its protein product is CASRTTAGGKNEQFF.

The rearrangement links TRBV11-3 to TRBJ2-7, with TRBD2 identical over 12 bases. The trim removed 4 bases at V and 2 bases at J, leaving 3 bases unmatched. CDR1 is SGHNT and CDR2 is YENEEA in the germline V gene. The CDR3 has 15 amino acids. CDR3 in amino acids: CASSSGLAGPYEQYF. CDR3 in DNA: TGTGCCAGCAGCTCCGGACTAGCGGGACCCTACGAGCAGTACTTC.

The chain employs TRBV7-2 and TRBJ2-5; D may be TRBD2 (6 bases). Per germline, CDR1 SGHTA and CDR2 FQGNSA. The CDR3 contains 16 residues. The V gene lost 5 bases and the J gene lost 1 base, with 17 bases spanning the gap. This CDR3 reads CASSGHGRGLQETQYF. The CDR3, as DNA: TGTGCCAGCAGCGGTCATGGGCGGGGCCTCCAAGAGACCCAGTACTTC.

V is TRBV4-1 and J is TRBJ2-3, with 9 nucleotides matching TRBD2. V shed 0 bases and J 2 bases; nucleotides not matched to a gene: 3. CDR1 is MGHRA, CDR2 YSYEKL, per germline. This CDR3 is 16 amino acids long. CDR3 sequence: CASSQEIAGATDTQYF. CDR3 coding DNA: TGCGCCAGCAGCCAAGAGATAGCGGGAGCCACAGATACGCAGTATTTT.

The chain links TRBV5-1 to TRBJ2-7, with D possibly matching TRBD1 (5 bases). Trimming took off 3 bases at V and 4 bases at J, with 8 bases between the two ends. CDR3 size: 12 residues. Per germline, CDR1 SGHRS and CDR2 YFSETQ. In DNA form, the CDR3 reads TGCGCCAGCAGCTCGACAGAATACGAGCAGTACTTC. Translation: CASSSTEYEQYF.

The rearrangement links TRBV7-5 to TRBJ2-7; the DNA was not used to check the table's D call, TRBD1. TRBV7-5 is an annotated pseudogene. This CDR3 contains 14 residues. The CDR3 nucleotides read TGTGTCAGAAGCTGGAGAGTACAGGGGCACGAGCAGTACTTC. Residues: CVRSWRVQGHEQYF.

This clone was recorded a few times. The genes are TRBV25-1 and TRBJ1-1, with TRBD1 identical over 8 bases. V was pared by 2 bases and J by 1 base, with 3 bases of the junction left unmatched. This CDR3 is 15 amino acids long. Germline values: CDR1 MGHDK, CDR2 SYGVNS. The CDR3 coding sequence is TGTGCCAGCAGTGAAGACAGGGGCTGGAACACTGAAGCTTTCTTT. It translates to CASSEDRGWNTEAFF.

This chain connects TRBV10-1 to TRBJ1-1; possible D gene TRBD1, 5 bases. The V gene's germline CDR1 is WNHNN and CDR2 SYGVQD (reference sequence). V was trimmed by 4 bases and J by 0 bases, leaving 6 bases between them. The CDR3 is made up of 13 amino acids. In DNA, the CDR3 is TGCGCCAGCAGTGGACAGATGAACACTGAAGCTTTCTTT. Translated, it gives CASSGQMNTEAFF.

As for this clone: At one boundary the junction diverges from the germline segment, which might be a read error. V and J are TRBV7-8 and TRBJ1-5; D may be TRBD1 (6 bases). The CDR3 runs 14 residues. Germline CDR1 reads SGHVS; CDR2 reads FQNEAQ. The CDR3: CASSDRLPGQPPHF. The CDR3 DNA is TGTGCCAGCAGCGACCGCCTGCCGGGACAACCCCCGCATTTT.

This clone turned up a few times. The chain links TRBV6-1 to TRBJ2-1; no reliable D call. This CDR3 region has 13 residues. V was cut by 4 bases and J by 3 bases, with 7 bases left in between. Germline loops: CDR1 MNHNS, CDR2 SASEGT. This chain's CDR3 is CASSGTSYNEQFF. The CDR3 DNA sequence: TGTGCCAGCAGTGGAACGAGCTACAATGAGCAGTTCTTC.